These 8 T cell receptor beta chains share one sample of origin, sequenced in a study of shared clonotypes between healthy human individuals. Using immunoSEQ multiplex PCR, the repertoire was profiled, and TCRdb retains in-frame clones only, with some absent. The sample contains about 380,000 clones, about 96% of which appear only once. The sample taken for sequencing was memory CD8+ T cells sorted from blood. The subset denotes: CD45RO+ cells pooled with CCR7-negative TemRA cells. These receptor sequences come from a man aged 25-40 years in good health.

V and J are TRBV5-4 and TRBJ1-1, with no clear D. Germline-derived CDR1 and CDR2 are SGHNT and YYREEE (reference sequence). The germline V and J ends were trimmed by 0 bases and 6 bases, with 15 bases remaining between them. The CDR3 extends over 15 amino acids. This chain's CDR3 is CASSLEYGRWAEAFF. The DNA of the CDR3 is TGTGCCAGCAGCTTGGAATACGGGAGATGGGCTGAAGCTTTCTTT.

The chain combines TRBV10-3 with TRBJ1-1; 7 nucleotides align to TRBD1. This CDR3 has 13 amino acids. V was clipped by 3 bases and J by 3 bases; unmatched bases: 1. Germline loops: CDR1 ENHRY, CDR2 SYGVKD. The CDR3 protein is CAISDDRDTEAFF. CDR3 in DNA: TGTGCCATCAGTGACGACAGGGACACTGAAGCTTTCTTT.

V is TRBV15 and J is TRBJ2-7, with D maybe TRBD1 (5 bases). Germline V gene data show CDR1 as LNHNV and CDR2 as YYDKDF (reference sequence). The CDR3 covers 13 residues. Trimming removed 4 bases from V and 4 bases from J, with 11 bases in between. The CDR3 is CATSNQGSYEQYF. The CDR3 region has the DNA TGTGCCACCAGCAATCAGGGCTCTTACGAGCAGTACTTC.

This rearrangement joins TRBV4-1 to TRBJ2-3; D is possibly TRBD2 (6 bases). Germline CDR1 reads MGHRA; CDR2 reads YSYEKL. V was shortened by 1 base and J by 5 bases, with 19 bases between the two germline ends. There are 17 residues in the CDR3. CDR3 residues: CASSQALSGPGGDTQYF. Here the CDR3 DNA reads TGCGCCAGCAGCCAAGCCCTTAGCGGCCCCGGCGGAGATACGCAGTATTTT.

This clone is a singleton in its sample. V is TRBV7-2 and J is TRBJ1-3, with D hard to call. V lost 3 bases, J lost 4 bases, and 4 bases lay in between. In germline, CDR1 is SGHTA, CDR2 FQGNSA. CDR3 length equals 12 residues. The CDR3 loop reads CASSLRGNTIYF. Here the CDR3 DNA reads TGTGCCAGCAGCTTGAGAGGAAACACCATATATTTT.

J is TRBJ2-7 and V is TRBV30, with 9 bases identical to TRBD1. J gave up 1 base and V 2 bases, and 6 bases lay outside the gene matches. The CDR3 length is 15 residues. CDR1 is GTSNPN and CDR2 is SVGIG in the germline V gene (reference sequence). CDR3: CAWSRRDRGSYEQYF. The CDR3 DNA sequence: TGTGCCTGGAGTCGGCGAGACAGGGGGTCCTACGAGCAGTACTTC.

V is TRBV7-3 and J is TRBJ2-1; the match to TRBD2 covers 8 bases. Germline loops: CDR1 SGHTA, CDR2 FQGTGA. J gave up 10 bases and V 5 bases, and 13 bases lay outside the gene matches. The length of the CDR3 is 15 residues. CDR3 residues: CASSPTGTRDQEQFF. CDR3 DNA: TGTGCCAGCAGCCCGACCGGGACTAGAGACCAGGAGCAGTTCTTC.

The J gene is TRBJ2-7, the V gene TRBV5-1; D is uncertain. Per germline, CDR1 SGHRS and CDR2 YFSETQ. The V gene lost 0 bases and the J gene lost 0 bases, with 10 bases spanning the gap. The CDR3 has 15 residues. CDR3 DNA: TGCGCCAGCAGCTTGGCCCCGCTAGTCTCCTACGAGCAGTACTTC. It yields the protein CASSLAPLVSYEQYF. The full variable domain, with the rest looked up from reference TRBV5-1 and TRBJ2-7, is KAGVTQTPRYLIKTRGQQVTLSCSPISGHRSVSWYQQTPGQGLQFLFEYFSETQRNKGNFPGRFSGRQFSNSRSEMNVSTLELGDSALYLCASSLAPLVSYEQYFGPGTRLTVT.